This T cell receptor beta chain appears in the sequencing data of a study of shared clonotypes between healthy human individuals. In regard to this clone: The antigen remains unidentified.

Donors, healthy HIV-negative adults, lacked recent acute infections or vaccinations. Authors' methods: Quality scores were absent from the junction-only immunoSEQ sequences, so filtering differed. Generated by immunoSEQ multiplex PCR, the TCRdb table keeps only in-frame clones and is missing some. D and trimming were read from the DNA, whereas the V and J calls and clone size are those reported in that table. The sample includes hundreds of thousands of clones, less than 85% of them seen just once. CDR1 and CDR2 from the germline V gene are SGHVS and FNYEAQ. The CDR3 runs 19 residues. V lost 2 bases and J lost 4, with 24 bases in between. Study outcomes and limitations: Represented genetic and exposure-history diversity was restricted by having few donors.

Material for sequencing was memory CD4+ T cells sorted from blood. Subset noted: CD45RA-negative fraction. The chain couples TRBV7-6 to TRBJ1-5, with D perhaps TRBD1 (6 bases). This clonotype was sampled from a woman in her thirties in good health. CDR3 loop: CASSLYSGAGRGANQPQHF. As DNA, the CDR3 is TGTGCCAGCAGCTTATATTCAGGGGCCGGTCGGGGGGCTAATCAGCCCCAGCATTTT.